Sequencing of this T cell receptor (beta chain) was carried out in a study of PD-1 blockade in classical Hodgkin lymphoma. Study observations and caveats: Diminished baseline TCR diversity has been reported in newly diagnosed patients relative to healthy donors. Among the patients, those starting nivolumab under 1 year after ASCT were excluded.

In every patient, relapse followed autologous stem cell transplantation, while exposure to brentuximab vedotin differed. A remark on this clone: What it binds is unknown.

Germline V gene lookup returns CDR1 KGHSH and CDR2 LQKENI. This CDR3 is 20 amino acids long. The V and J ends lost 2 bases and 0 bases respectively, with 25 bases between them. TCRdb's table, derived via immunoSEQ multiplex PCR, lists solely in-frame clones and lacks some. The table lists 80,000 to 100,000 clones, roughly 90% of them singletons. The chain uses TRBV18 and TRBJ1-1; possibly TRBD1 for D (6 bases). The sequence was obtained from a human donor with classical Hodgkin lymphoma. The sequenced sample was peripheral blood mononuclear cells (PBMCs), obtained at baseline. CDR3 in amino acids: CASSPMRTQDSRLLNTEAFF. The DNA for the CDR3 is TGTGCCAGCTCACCAATGCGGACCCAGGACAGCCGCCTCCTGAACACTGAAGCTTTCTTT.